Following are 23 T cell receptor beta chains from one sample sequenced in a study of T cells in localized non-small cell lung cancer. Repertoires were generated with immunoSEQ multiplex PCR, while TCRdb's copy carries only in-frame clones and drops some. The repertoire holds some 55,000 clones, with about 83% as singletons. The material sequenced was peripheral blood, taken before any cancer treatment. These receptor sequences come from a female donor older than 55 with stage II squamous cell lung carcinoma.

The chain recombines TRBV7-2 with TRBJ1-1, with a weak D call TRBD1 (6 bases). The CDR3 contains 15 residues. V gave up 5 bases and J gave up 0 bases, with 13 bases separating them. CDR1 and CDR2 (germline): SGHTA, FQGNSA. CDR3 DNA: TGTGCCAGCAGCCCGACAGGAACCATGAACACTGAAGCTTTCTTT. It encodes CASSPTGTMNTEAFF.

This rearrangement joins TRBV2 to TRBJ1-1; D is ambiguous. Trimming took 0 bases from V and 4 from J, leaving 24 bases between them. Germline V gives CDR1 SNHLY, CDR2 FYNNEI. This CDR3 has 19 amino acids. This chain's CDR3 is CASSEALLLAAATSTEAFF. The CDR3 coding sequence is TGTGCCAGCAGTGAAGCGCTTCTCTTGGCAGCGGCTACTAGCACTGAAGCTTTCTTT.

This clone turned up a few times. The chain combines TRBV18 with TRBJ1-4; 7 nucleotides agree with TRBD1. The CDR3 runs 13 residues. From germline, CDR1 is KGHSH and CDR2 LQKENI. Unmatched junction bases numbered 3, after V lost 6 bases and J lost 5 bases. The CDR3 region has the DNA TGTGCCAGCTCTCCGGGACAGAATGAAAAACTGTTTTTT. It specifies CASSPGQNEKLFF. The full variable domain, with the rest looked up from reference TRBV18 and TRBJ1-4, is NAGVMQNPRHLVRRRGQEARLRCSPMKGHSHVYWYRQLPEEGLKFMVYLQKENIIDESGMPKERFSAEFPKEGPSILRIQQVVRGDSAAYFCASSPGQNEKLFFGSGTQLSVL.

In its sample, this clone was seen once. The genes are TRBV7-2 and TRBJ1-4; D possibly corresponds to TRBD1 (5 bases). V lost 5 bases to trimming and J lost 6 bases, with 16 bases between them. Germline V lookup: CDR1 SGHTA, CDR2 FQGNSA. The CDR3 length is 15 residues. CDR3 amino acids: CASSPGGKFHEKLFF. The CDR3 bases are TGTGCCAGCAGCCCCGGGGGGAAGTTCCATGAAAAACTGTTTTTT.

The chain employs TRBV13 and TRBJ2-3; 7 bases align to TRBD2. After removal of 0 bases from V and 4 bases from J, the junction contained 10 bases not matched to a gene. The CDR3 spans 17 residues. The germline V gene has CDR1 PRHDT and CDR2 FYEKMQ (reference sequence). The CDR3 DNA is TGTGCCAGCAGCTTAGGTGTTGGCGGGGGTTTGGCAGATACGCAGTATTTT. Translating it yields CASSLGVGGGLADTQYF.

This chain uses TRBV7-2 with TRBJ2-7, with 11 bases fitting TRBD1. Per the germline V gene, CDR1 is SGHTA and CDR2 is FQGNSA. V was clipped by 5 bases and J by 4 bases; unmatched bases: 7. The CDR3 runs to 15 residues. The CDR3 DNA is TGTGCCAGCAGCGAACGGGACAGGGGGGTTTACGAGCAGTACTTC. Protein sequence: CASSERDRGVYEQYF.

The chain combines TRBV6-6 with TRBJ2-7, with TRBD1 matching 10 bases. Germline V lookup: CDR1 MNHNY, CDR2 SVGAGI (reference sequence). The CDR3 contains 14 residues. With 6 bases clipped from V and 4 bases from J, the junction kept 6 bases outside the gene matches. CDR3 in DNA: TGTGCCAGCAGGGGAGGGACAGGGGATTACGAGCAGTACTTC. Translating it yields CASRGGTGDYEQYF.

V is TRBV23-1 and J is TRBJ1-5, with a weak D call TRBD1 (5 bases). TRBV23-1 is noted as an ORF with a role that remains uncertain. The CDR3 loop spans 18 amino acids. Trimming shortened V by 10 bases and J by 4 bases, and 29 bases separated the two germline ends. As DNA, the CDR3 is TGCGCCACACCCCCGAGGGTAGTCGGGGGACCGACTAATCAGCCCCAGCATTTT. Residues: CATPPRVVGGPTNQPQHF.

The rearrangement links TRBV9 to TRBJ2-1; 9 bases are shared with TRBD1. V gave up 3 bases and J gave up 6 bases; unmatched junction bases: 10. This CDR3 region has 16 residues. Germline V gene lookup returns CDR1 SGDLS and CDR2 YYNGEE. CDR3 coding DNA: TGTGCCAGCAGCGGCGGAGGGACAGGGAGTATCAATGAGCAGTTCTTC. It specifies CASSGGGTGSINEQFF.

CDR3 in amino acids: CASSLERGGLKETQYF. CDR3 DNA sequence: TGCGCCAGCAGCTTGGAGCGGGGGGGCTTAAAAGAGACCCAGTACTTC. The chain uses TRBV5-1 and TRBJ2-5; 10 nucleotides align to TRBD2. Germline-derived CDR1 and CDR2 are SGHRS and YFSETQ. The CDR3 covers 16 residues. Trimming at V came to 0 bases and at J to 3 bases, leaving 5 bases not matched to a gene.

V gene TRBV6-1 combines with J gene TRBJ1-3; perhaps TRBD1 as D (5 bases). The CDR3 extends over 13 amino acids. Germline loops: CDR1 MNHNS, CDR2 SASEGT. Trimming left V 7 bases short and J 4 bases short, with 11 bases between. This chain's CDR3 is CASKIGAGNTIYF. The CDR3 coding sequence is TGTGCCAGCAAGATCGGGGCGGGAAACACCATATATTTT.

This rearrangement joins TRBV19 to TRBJ1-5; 8 bases agree with TRBD1. J lost 4 bases, V lost 7 bases, and 12 bases had no gene match. Germline V CDR1 and CDR2: LNHDA, SQIVND (reference sequence). This CDR3 is built from 16 residues. DNA for the CDR3: TGTGCCAGTAAGGATCCCCCGGGACAGGCAAATCAGCCCCAGCATTTT. Translating it yields CASKDPPGQANQPQHF.

In nucleotides, the CDR3 is TGTGCCAGCAGCGGACAGGGAAGGCAGCCCCAGCATTTT. Translation: CASSGQGRQPQHF. The V call is TRBV9, the J call TRBJ1-5; 7 nucleotides agree with TRBD1. Germline V gene sequence: CDR1 SGDLS, CDR2 YYNGEE. V lost 3 bases to trimming and J lost 7 bases; unmatched junction nucleotides: 4. The CDR3 is 13 amino acids. The whole variable domain, filled in from reference TRBV9 and TRBJ1-5, reads DSGVTQTPKHLITATGQRVTLRCSPRSGDLSVYWYQQSLDQGLQFLIQYYNGEERAKGNILERFSAQQFPDLHSELNLSSLELGDSALYFCASSGQGRQPQHFGDGTRLSIL.

Notes on this clone: Other DNA sequences in the same sample also yield this CDR3. The chain carries TRBV12-5 and TRBJ2-7; 10 bases align to TRBD1. The junction had 5 bases not matched to a gene; V was cut back by 1 base and J by 5 bases. CDR1 is LGHNT, CDR2 FRNRAP, per germline. This CDR3 has 15 residues. The CDR3 reads CASGLAPGQGNEQYF. The DNA for the CDR3 is TGTGCTAGTGGTTTGGCTCCGGGACAGGGGAACGAGCAGTACTTC.

About this clone itself: The DNA is left out, because the CDR3 cannot be placed on it with certainty; the CDR3 is given as TCRdb lists it. The rearrangement uses TRBV7-6 and TRBJ1-2. The germline V gene encodes CDR1 SGHVS and CDR2 FNYEAQ. Including both end residues, the CDR3 is 15 amino acids long. The CDR3 region is CASSSSPLSGGGYTF.

The CDR3 DNA reads as TGCGCCAGCAGCTTGGTGTCAGGCCCGCCTAACGAGCAGTACTTC. Its protein product is CASSLVSGPPNEQYF. V and J are TRBV5-1 and TRBJ2-7, with unresolved D. Germline CDR1 is SGHRS and CDR2 is YFSETQ. V lost 0 bases and J lost 5, with 15 bases in between. The CDR3 runs 15 residues.

This clone was seen only a few times. The chain has TRBV4-3 and TRBJ2-2, with D unclear. Germline CDR1 reads LGHNA; CDR2 reads YSLEER. The CDR3 runs 16 residues. V dropped 4 bases and J dropped 6 bases, with 18 bases sitting between them. Written as DNA, the CDR3 is TGCGCCAGCAGCCCCTTTTCGCACGGAGATCCCGGGGAGCTGTTTTTT. Amino acid sequence: CASSPFSHGDPGELFF.

The chain has TRBV7-9 and TRBJ2-7; 10 bases agree with TRBD1. V dropped 1 base and J dropped 4; count of bases not matched to a gene: 4. CDR1 SEHNR and CDR2 FQNEAQ come from the germline V gene (reference sequence). The CDR3 has 15 amino acids. The CDR3 bases are TGTGCCAGCAGCTTAGACCGGGACAGGGGATACGAGCAGTACTTC. Translation gives CASSLDRDRGYEQYF.

The chain is built from TRBV5-1 and TRBJ1-1; tentative D call: TRBD1 (6 bases). Trimming pared 4 bases from V and 1 base from J, leaving 14 bases between. The V gene's germline CDR1 is SGHRS and CDR2 YFSETQ. This CDR3 contains 15 residues. The CDR3 DNA sequence: TGCGCCAGCAGCCGCGGAGGGGGACCGAACACTGAAGCTTTCTTT. Translation: CASSRGGGPNTEAFF.

The rearrangement links TRBV5-1 to TRBJ2-5; D is perhaps TRBD1 (5 bases). The CDR3 has 13 amino acids. Germline V gives CDR1 SGHRS, CDR2 YFSETQ. Trimming removed 1 base from V and 5 bases from J, with 9 bases in between. The CDR3 nucleotides read TGCGCCAGCAGCTTGACCAGGGCCGAGACCCAGTACTTC. Amino acid sequence: CASSLTRAETQYF.

This chain connects TRBV29-1 to TRBJ1-1; 8 bases match TRBD1. V shed 6 bases and J 4 bases; nucleotides not matched to a gene: 7. The CDR3 runs to 13 residues. Germline assignment: CDR1 SQVTM and CDR2 ANQGSEA. The CDR3 region has the DNA TGCAGCGTCGTGGACAGGGTGGGCACTGAAGCTTTCTTT. Its translation is CSVVDRVGTEAFF.

The chain combines TRBV7-2 with TRBJ1-5; D is perhaps TRBD1 (6 bases). The CDR3 covers 16 residues. Germline-derived CDR1 and CDR2 are SGHTA and FQGNSA. Trimming stripped 5 bases from V and 1 base from J, with 15 bases between. The CDR3 DNA follows: TGTGCCAGCAGCGAACGGGGGCAGGCGAGCAATCAGCCCCAGCATTTT. It is translated as CASSERGQASNQPQHF.

The chain's CDR3 is CASGLRDRSNQPQHF. The DNA for the CDR3 is TGTGCTAGTGGTTTGCGCGACCGCAGCAATCAGCCCCAGCATTTT. This chain links TRBV12-5 with TRBJ1-5; no definite D call. Germline CDR1 is LGHNT and CDR2 is FRNRAP. V lost 2 bases and J 1 base, leaving 9 bases between the germline ends. The CDR3 extends over 15 amino acids.